The 31 T cell receptor beta chains below all came from one sample that was sequenced in a study of a mutant IDH1 vaccine in newly diagnosed glioma. These receptors' antigens are unknown. Repertoires were generated with immunoSEQ multiplex PCR, while TCRdb's copy carries only in-frame clones and drops some. The data show roughly 60,000 clones, 74% seen once. Time point: week 35, safety follow-up. What each vaccine dose contained was 300 ug of mutant IDH1 20-mer peptide, accompanied by topical imiquimod. Sequenced here: PBMCs, sampled from a glioma patient whose treatment included an IDH1 peptide vaccine. The receptors shown here come from a man aged 50 to 59 with glioma.

This rearrangement joins TRBV9 to TRBJ2-3; maybe TRBD1 (7 bases). The V end was cut by 2 bases, the J end by 2 bases, with 12 bases between. This CDR3 has 15 residues. Per the germline V gene, CDR1 is SGDLS and CDR2 is YYNGEE. CDR3 amino acids: CASSVGGQFTDTQYF. CDR3 sequence (DNA): TGTGCCAGCAGCGTGGGGGGACAGTTCACAGATACGCAGTATTTT.

The rearrangement joins TRBV6-1 to TRBJ2-5; the D gene is possibly TRBD1 (5 bases). V lost 6 bases, J lost 2 bases, and 10 bases lay in between. CDR1 and CDR2 from the germline V gene are MNHNS and SASEGT. The CDR3 is 13 residues long. The CDR3 DNA is TGTGCCAGCAGCATGACAGATCAAGAGACCCAGTACTTC. It translates to CASSMTDQETQYF.

The gene calls are TRBV4-1 and TRBJ2-6, with D perhaps TRBD1 (6 bases). V was cut by 6 bases and J by 1 base, with 13 bases left in between. The germline V gene has CDR1 MGHRA and CDR2 YSYEKL. This CDR3 is built from 16 residues. Here the CDR3 DNA reads TGCGCCAGCAGTATCACAGGGCCTTCTGGGGCCAACGTCCTGACTTTC. This encodes CASSITGPSGANVLTF.

This chain links TRBV4-2 with TRBJ1-1; TRBD1 agrees at 8 bases. With V trimmed by 1 base and J by 1 base, 11 bases remained unmatched. Germline V CDR1 and CDR2: LGHNA, YNFKEQ. This CDR3 comprises 18 residues. CDR3 sequence: CASSQGDRGWGKNTEAFF. CDR3 in DNA: TGTGCCAGCAGCCAAGGTGACAGGGGATGGGGGAAGAACACTGAAGCTTTCTTT.

The rearrangement links TRBV9 to TRBJ2-3; D is unclear. Trimming took 0 bases from V and 0 from J, leaving 8 bases between them. The CDR3 runs 15 residues. Germline values: CDR1 SGDLS, CDR2 YYNGEE. CDR3: CASSVGMASTDTQYF. CDR3 coding DNA: TGTGCCAGCAGCGTAGGAATGGCTAGCACAGATACGCAGTATTTT.

The J gene is TRBJ2-3, the V gene TRBV6-5; TRBD1 agrees at 9 bases. V trimming: 4 bases; J trimming: 3 bases; junction bases outside the gene matches: 5. CDR3 length: 15 residues. CDR1 is MNHEY and CDR2 is SVGAGI in the germline V gene. This CDR3 is CASSSTGTGTDTQYF. The CDR3, as DNA: TGTGCCAGCAGTTCAACCGGGACAGGGACAGATACGCAGTATTTT.

This rearrangement joins TRBV19 to TRBJ1-4, with D possibly TRBD1 on 6 matching bases. The ends were cut back, 7 bases at V and 12 bases at J, with 12 bases in the middle. This CDR3 comprises 11 residues. Germline lookup yields CDR1 LNHDA and CDR2 SQIVND (reference sequence). The CDR3 DNA reads as TGTGCCAGTACTCGGGGGGCGCAACTGTTTTTT. It encodes CASTRGAQLFF.

This rearrangement joins TRBV5-5 to TRBJ1-6; a weak D match, TRBD1 (5 bases). The CDR3 sequence is 16 residues long. With 2 bases removed from V and 5 bases from J, the gap between germline ends came to 14 bases. Looked up from germline, CDR1 is SGHKS and CDR2 is YYEKEE (reference sequence). In DNA form, the CDR3 reads TGTGCCAGCAGCTTTGGGGCCCTATGGGATAATTCACCCCTCCACTTT. This codes for CASSFGALWDNSPLHF.

This chain joins TRBV6-4 and TRBJ1-1; possible D gene TRBD1, 5 bases. CDR3 length equals 12 residues. The germline V gene encodes CDR1 MRHNA and CDR2 SNTAGT. V was cut by 6 bases and J by 0 bases, with 5 bases left in between. The DNA of the CDR3 is TGTGCCAGCAGGGGGGTGAACACTGAAGCTTTCTTT. This codes for CASRGVNTEAFF.

This clone has just one count. This CDR3 reads CASSLLVNYNEQFF. The CDR3 DNA reads as TGTGCCAGCAGTTTACTAGTAAACTACAATGAGCAGTTCTTC. The chain is built from TRBV27 and TRBJ2-1; D is uncertain. The CDR3 is made up of 14 amino acids. In germline, CDR1 is MNHEY, CDR2 SMNVEV (reference sequence). Between the trimmed V and J ends, which lost 2 bases and 3 bases, there was a span of 8 bases.

The genes are TRBV15 and TRBJ2-1; unclear D gene. This CDR3 has 14 amino acids. V lost 6 bases and J 2 bases, leaving 11 bases between the germline ends. CDR1 and CDR2 from the germline V gene are LNHNV and YYDKDF (reference sequence). CDR3 residues: CATSRVDAYNEQFF. The CDR3 DNA reads TGTGCCACCAGTCGAGTCGACGCCTACAATGAGCAGTTCTTC.

The chain has TRBV29-1 and TRBJ2-1; a weak D match, TRBD2 (7 bases). From germline, CDR1 is SQVTM and CDR2 ANQGSEA. The CDR3 totals 19 residues. V was trimmed by 3 bases and J by 0 bases, leaving 24 bases between them. The CDR3 loop reads CSVEGSWGLRGSSYNEQFF. CDR3 DNA: TGCAGCGTTGAGGGTTCTTGGGGGCTCCGCGGGAGCTCCTACAATGAGCAGTTCTTC.

This clone was detected a few times. CDR3 region: CASSQEPRGHYGYTF. The DNA for the CDR3 is TGCGCCAGCAGCCAAGAACCCAGGGGTCACTATGGCTACACCTTC. The chain carries TRBV4-3 and TRBJ1-2; TRBD1 might be the D (6 bases). The CDR3 extends over 15 amino acids. Trimming took 0 bases from V and 3 from J, leaving 11 bases between them. In germline, CDR1 is LGHNA, CDR2 YSLEER.

The chain employs TRBV2 and TRBJ1-2, with no clear D. Germline CDR1 reads SNHLY; CDR2 reads FYNNEI. V was clipped by 11 bases and J by 4 bases, with 17 bases between them. This CDR3 comprises 13 residues. Here the CDR3 DNA reads TGTGCCTCGAACCCAGAGGGTCCCTATGGCTACACCTTC. Its protein product is CASNPEGPYGYTF.

The rearrangement uses TRBV28 and TRBJ1-1; TRBD1 might be the D (6 bases). There are 14 residues in the CDR3. Trimming removed 4 bases from V and 1 base from J, with 10 bases in between. Germline V gene sequence: CDR1 MDHEN, CDR2 SYDVKM. CDR3 amino acids: CASSSPGQNTEAFF. CDR3 sequence (DNA): TGTGCCAGCAGTTCGCCGGGACAGAACACTGAAGCTTTCTTT.

The chain carries TRBV11-1 and TRBJ2-7; 9 positions match TRBD2. This CDR3 has 18 amino acids. V trimming: 0 bases; J trimming: 7 bases; junction bases outside the gene matches: 16. Germline V gives CDR1 SGHAT, CDR2 FQDESV (reference sequence). The DNA of the CDR3 is TGTGCCAGCAGCTTAGCTCCACCGGGACTAGCATCGAGGGGGGAGCAGTACTTC. It is translated as CASSLAPPGLASRGEQYF.

The V gene is TRBV9, the J gene TRBJ1-1, with TRBD1 matching over 9 bases. This CDR3 is built from 14 residues. Germline V gives CDR1 SGDLS, CDR2 YYNGEE. V was pared by 3 bases and J by 5 bases, with 5 bases of the junction left unmatched. The CDR3 loop reads CASSDGTGITEAFF. In nucleotides, the CDR3 is TGTGCCAGCAGCGATGGGACAGGGATAACTGAAGCTTTCTTT.

CDR3 nucleotides: TGTGCCAGCAGCTTTCGACCGAATCAGCCCCAGCATTTT. This gives the protein CASSFRPNQPQHF. The chain employs TRBV7-2 and TRBJ1-5; no definite D call. V shed 3 bases and J shed 4 bases, with 7 bases lying between them. Germline lookup yields CDR1 SGHTA and CDR2 FQGNSA. This CDR3 is 13 amino acids long.

The chain uses TRBV6-5 and TRBJ2-6, with D unresolved. Per germline, CDR1 MNHEY and CDR2 SVGAGI. With 4 bases removed from V and 0 bases from J, the gap between germline ends came to 7 bases. CDR3 length: 15 residues. CDR3: CASSWAVSGANVLTF. CDR3 nucleotide sequence: TGTGCCAGCAGTTGGGCAGTCTCTGGGGCCAACGTCCTGACTTTC.

This clone is medium-sized within its sample. V is TRBV6-6 and J is TRBJ2-7; no clear D gene. The germline V gene encodes CDR1 MNHNY and CDR2 SVGAGI (reference sequence). There are 11 residues in the CDR3. Trimming removed 2 bases at V and 5 bases at J, with 4 bases between. CDR3 DNA: TGTGCCAGCAGTTACGGGGACGAGCAGTACTTC. Translation gives CASSYGDEQYF.

This chain joins TRBV29-1 and TRBJ2-7, with 8 nucleotides matching TRBD1. V dropped 2 bases and J dropped 7; count of bases not matched to a gene: 4. The CDR3 is 12 residues long. Germline assignment: CDR1 SQVTM and CDR2 ANQGSEA. In DNA, the CDR3 is TGCAGCGTTGAACAGGGGGCGAGGGAGCAGTACTTC. As protein: CSVEQGAREQYF.

The chain carries TRBV5-6 and TRBJ2-7, with D perhaps matching TRBD2 (5 bases). With 7 bases removed from V and 2 bases from J, the gap between germline ends came to 16 bases. The CDR3 consists of 14 residues. Looked up from germline, CDR1 is SGHDT and CDR2 is YYEEEE. The CDR3: CASGSGSATYEQYF. CDR3 bases: TGTGCCAGCGGCTCGGGGTCGGCTACCTACGAGCAGTACTTC.

This clone came up once. This sequence joins TRBV5-6 and TRBJ1-3; D is unresolved. Germline CDR1 reads SGHDT; CDR2 reads YYEEEE. The CDR3 spans 15 residues. Trimming left V 5 bases short and J 2 bases short, with 14 bases between. In DNA, the CDR3 is TGTGCCAGCAGTTTCAAGTTAGGGACTGGAAACACCATATATTTT. Translated: CASSFKLGTGNTIYF.

Only a few counts were recorded for this clone. This chain uses TRBV13 with TRBJ2-6; D possibly corresponds to TRBD1 (6 bases). The CDR3 has 15 residues. In germline, CDR1 is PRHDT, CDR2 FYEKMQ (reference sequence). The V end lost 6 bases, the J end lost 4 bases, and 13 bases lay between the germline ends. CDR3 protein: CASSYRVRGANVLTF. The CDR3, as DNA: TGTGCCAGCAGTTACAGGGTAAGAGGGGCCAACGTCCTGACTTTC. The entire variable domain, with the rest obtained from reference TRBV13 and TRBJ2-6, is as follows: AAGVIQSPRHLIKEKRETATLKCYPIPRHDTVYWYQQGPGQDPQFLISFYEKMQSDKGSIPDRFSAQQFSDYHSELNMSSLELGDSALYFCASSYRVRGANVLTFGAGSRLTVL.

V gene TRBV7-2 combines with J gene TRBJ2-1; TRBD2 aligns across 13 bases. V dropped 5 bases and J dropped 10; count of bases not matched to a gene: 8. Germline CDR1 and CDR2: SGHTA and FQGNSA. This CDR3 is 15 amino acids long. The CDR3 loop reads CASSLGLAGVKEQFF. DNA of the CDR3: TGTGCCAGCAGCCTTGGACTAGCGGGGGTAAAGGAGCAGTTCTTC.

This chain connects TRBV30 to TRBJ1-5; tentatively, D is TRBD1 (6 bases). Germline CDR1 and CDR2: GTSNPN and SVGIG (reference sequence). CDR3 size: 17 residues. The V gene lost 2 bases and the J gene lost 5 bases, with 22 bases spanning the gap. DNA of the CDR3: TGTGCCTGGAGTCCGACAAAGTCGGCCAGGGGTGATCAGCCCCAGCATTTT. Amino acid sequence: CAWSPTKSARGDQPQHF.

The gene calls are TRBV30 and TRBJ2-1; D is possibly TRBD1 (6 bases). This CDR3 spans 13 amino acids. Germline CDR1 GTSNPN, CDR2 SVGIG (reference sequence). The V end lost 1 base, the J end lost 7 bases, and 11 bases lay between the germline ends. The CDR3 DNA sequence: TGTGCCTGGAGTGGCACCAGGGGAAATGAGCAGTTCTTC. Its protein product is CAWSGTRGNEQFF.

This clone was seen a few times. The chain couples TRBV2 to TRBJ2-7, with 7 nucleotides matching TRBD2. Germline V gene lookup returns CDR1 SNHLY and CDR2 FYNNEI. V lost 10 bases, J lost 1 base, and 10 bases stayed unmatched. This CDR3 comprises 14 residues. CDR3 in amino acids: CAIEPSGQSYEQYF. The CDR3 DNA is TGTGCCATTGAGCCTAGCGGTCAGTCCTACGAGCAGTACTTC.

The V gene is TRBV5-1, the J gene TRBJ1-4, with 9 bases identical to TRBD1. Germline trimming cut 7 bases from V and 8 bases from J; bases unmatched to any gene: 9. CDR3 length equals 14 residues. Germline V gene lookup returns CDR1 SGHRS and CDR2 YFSETQ. CDR3 bases: TGCGCCAGCGGGACAGGGCGACGTGTAGAAAAACTGTTTTTT. This sequence encodes CASGTGRRVEKLFF. Supplemented by reference TRBV5-1 and TRBJ1-4, the full variable domain reads KAGVTQTPRYLIKTRGQQVTLSCSPISGHRSVSWYQQTPGQGLQFLFEYFSETQRNKGNFPGRFSGRQFSNSRSEMNVSTLELGDSALYLCASGTGRRVEKLFFGSGTQLSVL.

The chain is built from TRBV7-3 and TRBJ2-2; 8 positions agree with TRBD1. Germline lookup yields CDR1 SGHTA and CDR2 FQGTGA. V trimming: 5 bases; J trimming: 1 base; junction bases outside the gene matches: 9. The CDR3 covers 17 residues. This CDR3 reads CASSPHPGTGNTGELFF. The CDR3 DNA reads TGTGCCAGCAGCCCCCACCCCGGGACAGGGAACACCGGGGAGCTGTTTTTT.

The V call is TRBV7-9, the J call TRBJ2-1; a weak D match, TRBD2 (5 bases). The length of the CDR3 is 15 residues. Per the germline V gene, CDR1 is SEHNR and CDR2 is FQNEAQ (reference sequence). V shed 1 base and J shed 0 bases, with 7 bases lying between them. Here the CDR3 DNA reads TGTGCCAGCAGCTTAGGAGGGATCTCCTACAATGAGCAGTTCTTC. Translated, it gives CASSLGGISYNEQFF.